A single sample gave rise to the 27 T cell receptor beta chains below, sequenced in a study of regulatory T cells in long-lasting Graves disease (dated by TCRdb to the early 2020s). Libraries were made using multiplex PCR. The listed sequencing device is Illumina HiSeq 4000. iRepertoire HTBI primers and Arm-PCR amplification of CDR3 regions were used to construct TCR beta libraries. The public reads were quality trimmed at Q25 with fastp and then assembled into clones with MiXCR by TCRdb, keeping productive beta chains. Under each unique CDR3 protein, matching rows form one entry showing the most common genes and DNA. This sample gives about 530,000 distinct CDR3 sequences in total; approximately 16% of them show up just once. The ten largest clones take up 20% to 25% of the sample. Sample time point, as interpreted from the label and publication: newly diagnosed GD, antithyroid drugs for less than 3 months. For both TCR sequencing and RNA sequencing, RNA was extracted from PBMCs in TRIzol.

Separately, the same data were catalogued under a study of T cells in Graves' hyperthyroidism and ophthalmopathy.

Sequenced material: peripheral blood mononuclear cells (PBMCs), taken at new diagnosis, from a patient treated with antithyroid drugs. The source is a woman aged 35-65 years with Graves disease. Donor details come from another sample of the same person, matched by shared clones.

This clonotype has only a few counts. The CDR3, as DNA: TGTGCCAGCAGCTTAGATCGATGGCAGGGGGCTCAATCCCCACGTGACTACGAGCAGTACTTC. Protein product: CASSLDRWQGAQSPRDYEQYF. This chain links TRBV11-1 with TRBJ2-7; TRBD1 agrees at 8 bases. The CDR3 length is 21 residues. With 1 base clipped from V and 3 bases from J, the junction kept 23 bases outside the gene matches. The germline CDR1 and CDR2 sequences are SGHAT and FQDESV (reference sequence).

This clonotype showed up many times. The chain is built from TRBV12-3 or TRBV12-4 and TRBJ1-5; D gene unclear. Deletions cut 2 bases from V and 4 bases from J, with 6 bases between. This CDR3 region has 13 residues. CDR3 bases: TGTGCCAGCAGTTTATCCCCAAATCAGCCCCAGCATTTT. It is translated as CASSLSPNQPQHF.

This clonotype was counted ten times or more. The DNA of the CDR3 is TGTGCCAGCAGCCCCGGGACTATCGAGACCCAGTACTTC. Residues: CASSPGTIETQYF. The chain combines TRBV5-6 with TRBJ2-5, with 7 bases identical to TRBD2. There are 13 residues in the CDR3. V dropped 4 bases and J dropped 5; count of bases not matched to a gene: 5. Germline V gene sequence: CDR1 SGHDT, CDR2 YYEEEE.

In its sample, this clonotype was seen many times. The junction departs from the called germline gene at one end, perhaps through a read error. The CDR3 DNA reads as TGTGCCAGCAGCCTAACAGGGGGATATACGGGCGAGCAGTACTTC. Encoded protein: CASSLTGGYTGEQYF. This chain links TRBV7-3 with TRBJ2-7; 8 positions agree with TRBD1. The germline V gene encodes CDR1 SGHTA and CDR2 FQGTGA. CDR3 length: 15 residues.

The V call is TRBV3-1, the J call TRBJ2-3; 12 bases fit TRBD2. The CDR3 is 17 amino acids. Losses at the gene ends were 3 bases for V and 1 base for J; bases not matched to a gene: 5. The germline gives CDR1 LGHDT, CDR2 YNNKEL (reference sequence). CDR3 protein: CASSHLAGGLGTDTQYF. CDR3 in DNA: TGTGCCAGCAGCCACCTAGCGGGGGGGCTAGGCACAGATACGCAGTATTTT.

As concerns this clonotype: This could be a read error, since a much larger clone is one nucleotide away. The chain uses TRBV12-3 or TRBV12-4 and TRBJ1-2; D is possibly TRBD1 (5 bases). This CDR3 is built from 13 residues. Here the CDR3 DNA reads TGTGCCAGCAGCTCCCGGGACGGCTACCGCTACATCTTC. Amino acid sequence: CASSSRDGYRYIF.

Of note for this clonotype: This may come from a read error, since a much larger clone is one base off. This rearrangement joins TRBV11-2 to TRBJ2-1; no clear D. CDR1 is SGHAT and CDR2 is FQNNGV in the germline V gene. This CDR3 contains 15 residues. CDR3 sequence reads: CASSLEGFAYNEQLF. CDR3 DNA: TGTGCCAGCAGCTTGGAAGGGTTCGCCTACAATGAGCAGCTCTTC.

This clonotype has a count of ten or more. The J gene is TRBJ1-1, the V gene TRBV29-1; D not resolved. Trimming cost V 0 bases and J 1 base, with 6 bases left between them. The CDR3 contains 13 residues. CDR1 is SQVTM, CDR2 ANQGSEA, per germline. The CDR3 DNA sequence: TGCAGCGTTGAAGATTGGGGGAACACTGAAGCTTTCTTT. This encodes CSVEDWGNTEAFF.

The chain has TRBV7-3 and TRBJ2-3; 8 nucleotides line up with TRBD2. Germline lookup yields CDR1 SGHTA and CDR2 FQGTGA. The CDR3 runs to 16 residues. The junction had 7 bases not matched to a gene; V was cut back by 4 bases and J by 1 base. CDR3 sequence: CASSWGTAGGTDTQYF. CDR3 DNA sequence: TGTGCCAGCAGCTGGGGCACAGCGGGGGGCACAGATACGCAGTATTTT.

Many counts were recorded for this clonotype. The chain carries TRBV2 and TRBJ1-1, with 7 nucleotides matching TRBD1. The V gene's germline CDR1 is SNHLY and CDR2 FYNNEI. This CDR3 is 19 amino acids long. With V trimmed by 8 bases and J by 5 bases, 26 bases remained unmatched. In DNA, the CDR3 is TGTGCCAGCCAAAGGGGTATGGGCAGGGGGAGGGGGATGGGGACTGAAGCTTTCTTT. It yields the protein CASQRGMGRGRGMGTEAFF. Full variable domain (outside the CDR3, taken from reference TRBV2 and TRBJ1-1): EPEVTQTPSHQVTQMGQEVILRCVPISNHLYFYWYRQILGQKVEFLVSFYNNEISEKSEIFDDQFSVERPDGSNFTLKIRSTKLEDSAMYFCASQRGMGRGRGMGTEAFFGQGTRLTVV.

This clonotype was seen ten or more times. The rearrangement uses TRBV6-5 and TRBJ2-7; 7 positions match TRBD2. In germline, CDR1 is MNHEY, CDR2 SVGAGI. CDR3 length equals 16 residues. With 2 bases clipped from V and 3 bases from J, the junction kept 10 bases outside the gene matches. The CDR3 DNA is TGTGCCAGCAGTTACATCCCAAGCGGGGTCTTCTACGAGCAGTACTTC. Translation: CASSYIPSGVFYEQYF.

This clonotype has ten or more counts. The CDR3 region is CASSFGATNPYGYTF. DNA of the CDR3: TGTGCCAGCAGTTTTGGTGCTACGAACCCCTATGGCTACACCTTC. V gene TRBV12-3 or TRBV12-4 combines with J gene TRBJ1-2; D remains unclear. The length of the CDR3 is 15 residues. V was pared by 3 bases and J by 4 bases, with 15 bases between.

This clonotype was counted ten times or more. The genes are TRBV11-2 and TRBJ1-1, with unresolved D. Looked up from germline, CDR1 is SGHAT and CDR2 is FQNNGV. V lost 0 bases and J 13 bases, leaving 18 bases between the germline ends. This CDR3 is 14 amino acids long. Here the CDR3 DNA reads TGTGCCAGCAGCTTAGATGAGGATAGCACGCCAGATTTCTTT. It is translated as CASSLDEDSTPDFF.

CDR3 amino acids: CASSPSGGLFTGELFF. The CDR3 bases are TGTGCCAGCAGCCCTAGCGGGGGGTTATTCACCGGGGAGCTGTTTTTT. This rearrangement joins TRBV7-3 to TRBJ2-2; 11 bases map to TRBD2. The CDR3 runs to 16 residues. The junction had 6 bases not matched to a gene; V was cut back by 5 bases and J by 4 bases. The germline CDR1 and CDR2 sequences are SGHTA and FQGTGA.

This clonotype was seen many times. This sequence joins TRBV5-1 and TRBJ1-1; D gene unclear. Per the germline V gene, CDR1 is SGHRS and CDR2 is YFSETQ. The CDR3 runs to 15 residues. V gave up 6 bases and J gave up 1 base, with 16 bases separating them. CDR3 DNA sequence: TGCGCCAGCATGACCCAACCGACCTCGAACACTGAAGCTTTCTTT. Translating gives CASMTQPTSNTEAFF.

The table lists this clonotype with a few counts. The chain recombines TRBV10-3 with TRBJ2-7, with 8 bases matching TRBD2. With V trimmed by 4 bases and J by 2 bases, 1 base remained unmatched. The CDR3 spans 13 residues. The germline gives CDR1 ENHRY, CDR2 SYGVKD. CDR3 region: CAISAGGAYEQYF. The CDR3 coding sequence is TGTGCCATCAGTGCGGGGGGGGCCTACGAGCAGTACTTC.

V is TRBV19 and J is TRBJ1-1, with D possibly being TRBD1 (5 bases). The V gene's germline CDR1 is LNHDA and CDR2 SQIVND (reference sequence). CDR3 length: 13 residues. V gave up 7 bases and J gave up 0 bases, with 9 bases separating them. CDR3 sequence: CASNRGLNTEAFF. In DNA form, the CDR3 reads TGTGCCAGTAACCGGGGCCTGAACACTGAAGCTTTCTTT.

The V and J genes are TRBV11-1 and TRBJ2-2, with 8 bases matching TRBD2. In germline, CDR1 is SGHAT, CDR2 FQDESV (reference sequence). J lost 7 bases, V lost 7 bases, and 14 bases had no gene match. CDR3 length: 16 amino acids. The CDR3 sequence is CASTRTGGDFGGELFF. The CDR3 DNA is TGTGCCAGCACCCGAACCGGGGGGGATTTTGGCGGGGAGCTGTTTTTT.

This clonotype was observed many times. The chain is built from TRBV28 and TRBJ2-7; D remains ambiguous. CDR3 size: 13 residues. Germline-derived CDR1 and CDR2 are MDHEN and SYDVKM. Trimming stripped 5 bases from V and 3 bases from J, with 11 bases between. CDR3 in DNA: TGTGCCAGCAGTGGTACACCAGACTACGAGCAGTACTTC. Amino acid sequence: CASSGTPDYEQYF.

The V and J genes are TRBV28 and TRBJ2-5, with D possibly TRBD1 on 6 matching bases. CDR1 MDHEN and CDR2 SYDVKM come from the germline V gene. The CDR3 totals 19 residues. Trimming pared 1 base from V and 0 bases from J, leaving 21 bases between. The CDR3 is CASSLYPYRAAKDQETQYF. For the CDR3, the DNA is TGTGCCAGCAGTTTATACCCCTACAGGGCGGCGAAAGACCAAGAGACCCAGTACTTC. The variable domain in full, with the rest retrieved from reference TRBV28 and TRBJ2-5, is DVKVTQSSRYLVKRTGEKVFLECVQDMDHENMFWYRQDPGLGLRLIYFSYDVKMKEKGDIPEGYSVSREKKERFSLILESASTNQTSMYLCASSLYPYRAAKDQETQYFGPGTRLLVL.

This clonotype has a count of ten or more. This rearrangement joins TRBV3-1 to TRBJ1-6, with D maybe TRBD1 (6 bases). Between the trimmed V and J ends, which lost 0 bases and 10 bases, there was a span of 10 bases. The CDR3 extends over 14 amino acids. The germline gives CDR1 LGHDT, CDR2 YNNKEL (reference sequence). The CDR3 loop reads CASSQDRGWSPLHF. The CDR3, as DNA: TGTGCCAGCAGCCAAGACAGGGGTTGGTCACCCCTCCACTTT.

V and J are TRBV10-3 and TRBJ2-5, with TRBD1 matching 8 bases. Per the germline V gene, CDR1 is ENHRY and CDR2 is SYGVKD. The CDR3 totals 13 residues. The trim removed 5 bases at V and 2 bases at J, leaving 1 base unmatched. The CDR3 DNA reads as TGTGCCATCAGTTGGACAGGGCAAGAGACCCAGTACTTC. Encoded protein: CAISWTGQETQYF.

The CDR3 loop is CASSSGGGLYNEQFF. Written as DNA, the CDR3 is TGCGCCAGCAGCTCGGGAGGGGGATTATACAATGAGCAGTTCTTC. The rearrangement uses TRBV5-1 and TRBJ2-1; 8 bases line up with TRBD2. V gave up 3 bases and J gave up 4 bases; unmatched junction bases: 6. This CDR3 has 15 amino acids. Germline-derived CDR1 and CDR2 are SGHRS and YFSETQ.

Ten or more counts support this clonotype. An end of the junction differs from the germline gene, which may be a read error. The J gene is TRBJ2-7, the V gene TRBV12-3 or TRBV12-4, with D hard to call. The length of the CDR3 is 11 residues. CDR3 nucleotide sequence: TGTGCCAGCAGTTTAGGTGGCCCAGAGCACTTC. Protein sequence: CASSLGGPEHF.

J is TRBJ1-4 and V is TRBV19, with D unresolved. Between the trimmed V and J ends, which lost 6 bases and 6 bases, there was a span of 11 bases. The CDR3 consists of 13 residues. Per the germline V gene, CDR1 is LNHDA and CDR2 is SQIVND (reference sequence). CDR3 sequence (DNA): TGTGCCAGTAGGGAAGAATGGGATGAAAAACTGTTTTTT. This codes for CASREEWDEKLFF.

The table lists this clonotype with a few counts. The rearrangement joins TRBV7-6 to TRBJ1-1; D is possibly TRBD1 (6 bases). This CDR3 contains 15 residues. V was shortened by 5 bases and J by 1 base, with 14 bases between the two germline ends. CDR1 and CDR2 (germline): SGHVS, FNYEAQ. In nucleotides, the CDR3 is TGTGCCAGCAGCGGGCCGGGACACAAGAACACTGAAGCTTTCTTT. It is translated as CASSGPGHKNTEAFF.

On this clonotype itself: A far larger clone differs by one base, so this is likely a read error. This chain connects TRBV3-1 to TRBJ1-5, with 9 bases matching TRBD1. CDR1 LGHDT and CDR2 YNNKEL come from the germline V gene (reference sequence). The CDR3 has 15 residues. The V gene end was trimmed by 4 bases and the J gene end by 5 bases; junction bases not matched to a gene: 6. The CDR3 region has the DNA TGTGCCAGCAGCCCCGGGACAGGGATTTATCAGCCCCAGCATTTT. Its protein is CASSPGTGIYQPQHF.